Listed here are 21 T cell receptor beta chains from one sample, sequenced in a study of T cells in Graves' hyperthyroidism and ophthalmopathy. RNA transcripts served as the template for amplifying TCR beta CDR3 regions. HTBI primers were the set used in a first-round RT-PCR of the TCR CDR3. TCRdb processed the multiplex PCR reads anew with MiXCR; each CDR3 protein has one entry. This table has some 620,000 distinct CDR3 sequences, about a sixth appearing once. Sequences were obtained from blood. These receptors were taken from a woman aged 25 to 45 with Graves' hyperthyroidism.

In its sample, this clonotype was seen a few times. The V call is TRBV5-1, the J call TRBJ2-2, with 9 bases lining up with TRBD2. J gave up 4 bases and V 4 bases, and 8 bases lay outside the gene matches. This CDR3 contains 16 residues. The germline V gene encodes CDR1 SGHRS and CDR2 YFSETQ. DNA for the CDR3: TGCGCCAGCAGCCACCCGACTAGCGGACGCACCGGGGAGCTGTTTTTT. It specifies CASSHPTSGRTGELFF.

The chain couples TRBV7-9 to TRBJ2-7, with D perhaps matching TRBD1 (6 bases). Trimming took 2 bases from V and 7 from J, leaving 21 bases between them. The CDR3 has 16 amino acids. The germline CDR1 and CDR2 sequences are SEHNR and FQNEAQ (reference sequence). The DNA for the CDR3 is TGTGCCAGCAGCTTATCCCCAGGGCCCGAAGGGGGTGAGCAGTACTTC. This sequence encodes CASSLSPGPEGGEQYF.

The V call is TRBV20-1, the J call TRBJ2-5; D is ambiguous. CDR1 DFQATT and CDR2 SNEGSKA come from the germline V gene (reference sequence). V lost 2 bases and J 5 bases, leaving 12 bases between the germline ends. The CDR3 runs 13 residues. The CDR3 sequence is CSARSGPRETQYF. In DNA, the CDR3 is TGCAGTGCTAGATCCGGGCCCCGGGAGACCCAGTACTTC.

This clonotype was picked up many times. The chain uses TRBV9 and TRBJ2-7; possibly TRBD2 for D (6 bases). V was clipped by 0 bases and J by 5 bases, with 15 bases between them. Germline CDR1 is SGDLS and CDR2 is YYNGEE. This CDR3 contains 15 residues. The CDR3 nucleotides are TGTGCCAGCAGCGTAGCCGGGACTCGCGGGGACGAGCAGTACTTC. Its protein product is CASSVAGTRGDEQYF.

This chain links TRBV10-3 with TRBJ2-3, with 10 positions matching TRBD2. V shed 11 bases and J 4 bases; nucleotides not matched to a gene: 9. Germline V lookup: CDR1 ENHRY, CDR2 SYGVKD. The CDR3 is 14 residues long. The CDR3 bases are TGTGCCTCCAAGCTAGCGGGAGACTCAGATACGCAGTATTTT. Translation gives CASKLAGDSDTQYF.

The chain recombines TRBV3-1 with TRBJ2-4; D gene uncertain. Deletions cut 3 bases from V and 8 bases from J, with 11 bases between. The CDR3 is 13 residues long. Per germline, CDR1 LGHDT and CDR2 YNNKEL (reference sequence). This chain's CDR3 is CASSQEAGDIQYF. CDR3 in DNA: TGTGCCAGCAGCCAGGAAGCTGGGGACATTCAGTACTTC.

The chain combines TRBV7-2 with TRBJ1-4, with 9 bases fitting TRBD1. The V and J ends lost 5 bases and 5 bases, in that order; junction bases with no gene match: 6. CDR1 and CDR2 from the germline V gene are SGHTA and FQGNSA. This CDR3 comprises 15 residues. CDR3 protein: CASSPRTGENEKLFF. CDR3 DNA: TGTGCCAGCAGCCCCAGGACAGGGGAAAATGAAAAACTGTTTTTT.

This clonotype was counted at least ten times. The chain carries TRBV7-2 and TRBJ2-3; 8 bases line up with TRBD2. V was clipped by 5 bases and J by 3 bases; unmatched bases: 7. The germline CDR1 and CDR2 sequences are SGHTA and FQGNSA. The CDR3 runs 15 residues. Here the CDR3 reads CASSPGLARTDTQYF. The CDR3 coding sequence is TGTGCCAGCAGCCCCGGACTAGCAAGGACAGATACGCAGTATTTT.

This clonotype was recorded many times. V is TRBV28 and J is TRBJ2-3; D may match TRBD1 or TRBD2 (5 bases each). This CDR3 spans 14 amino acids. Trimming cost V 6 bases and J 0 bases, with 10 bases left between them. Germline CDR1 reads MDHEN; CDR2 reads SYDVKM. CDR3 protein: CASRVGVSTDTQYF. The CDR3, as DNA: TGTGCCAGCAGGGTGGGGGTTAGCACAGATACGCAGTATTTT.

This clonotype was seen a few times. This sequence joins TRBV6-1 and TRBJ1-4; 9 bases map to TRBD1. Germline V lookup: CDR1 MNHNS, CDR2 SASEGT. The CDR3 has 16 amino acids. V lost 8 bases and J lost 7; bases outside the gene matches: 14. The CDR3 coding sequence is TGTGCCAGCGAGACTAGGGGACAGGGAGTCTCTGAAAAACTGTTTTTT. Amino acid sequence: CASETRGQGVSEKLFF.

This clonotype showed up many times. The chain links TRBV20-1 to TRBJ2-3; perhaps TRBD2 as D (6 bases). The CDR3 loop spans 13 amino acids. The germline V gene has CDR1 DFQATT and CDR2 SNEGSKA (reference sequence). CDR3 in DNA: TGCAGCGGCCATGGGGGGAGTCCAGATACGCAGTATTTT. It specifies CSGHGGSPDTQYF.

A note on this clonotype: With a much larger clone just one base away, this may be a read error. The chain employs TRBV12-3 or TRBV12-4 and TRBJ2-2, with TRBD2 matching over 8 bases. Trimming at V came to 6 bases and at J to 7 bases, leaving 16 bases not matched to a gene. This CDR3 is built from 17 residues. CDR3 coding DNA: TGTGCCAGCAGCCCTCGGGAGGGAGGGTCGGGCAACGGGGAGCTGTTTTTT. Amino acid sequence: CASSPREGGSGNGELFF.

This clonotype was counted only a few times. The CDR3 protein is CASSPSTGTGEQFF. CDR3 DNA: TGCGCCAGCAGCCCCTCTACGGGGACTGGGGAGCAGTTCTTC. The chain has TRBV5-1 and TRBJ2-1; tentative D call: TRBD2 (6 bases). The CDR3 extends over 14 amino acids. Germline V gene data show CDR1 as SGHRS and CDR2 as YFSETQ. V lost 4 bases, J lost 10 bases, and 18 bases lay in between.

As for this clonotype: Lacking the conserved final phenylalanine or tryptophan, this CDR3 likely reflects a read error. This chain uses TRBV9 with TRBJ2-7; no clear D gene. Per the germline V gene, CDR1 is SGDLS and CDR2 is YYNGEE. V lost 0 bases, J lost 6 bases, and 10 bases lay in between. The length of the CDR3 is 13 residues. Written as DNA, the CDR3 is TGTGCCAGCAGCGTAGCAACGGGCTTCGAGCAGTACCTC. Translation gives CASSVATGFEQYL.

The table lists this clonotype with many counts. The gene calls are TRBV7-2 and TRBJ2-1; weak D call: TRBD2 (6 bases). The germline V and J ends were trimmed by 5 bases and 7 bases, with 18 bases remaining between them. Germline CDR1 is SGHTA and CDR2 is FQGNSA. The CDR3 is 15 residues long. CDR3 coding DNA: TGTGCCAGCAGCCTAATAGGAATAGCGGTTAATGAGCAGTTCTTC. This translates into CASSLIGIAVNEQFF.

The chain uses TRBV28 and TRBJ1-5; 10 bases match TRBD1. Germline CDR1 MDHEN, CDR2 SYDVKM. The CDR3 is made up of 17 amino acids. V was clipped by 5 bases and J by 3 bases; unmatched bases: 10. Here the CDR3 DNA reads TGTGCCAGCAGTCCCCTGACAGGGGGCGCACTCAATCAGCCCCAGCATTTT. It yields the protein CASSPLTGGALNQPQHF.

This clonotype occurred many times. This chain connects TRBV3-1 to TRBJ1-5, with D hard to call. The CDR3 is 13 amino acids. The V and J ends lost 6 bases and 6 bases respectively, with 12 bases between them. CDR1 is LGHDT, CDR2 YNNKEL, per germline (reference sequence). The chain's CDR3 is CASSPTSGQPQHF. For the CDR3, the DNA is TGTGCCAGCAGTCCCACATCGGGTCAGCCCCAGCATTTT.

This clonotype was seen more than once but under ten times. This chain uses TRBV14 with TRBJ1-3, with D tentatively TRBD1 (6 bases). The CDR3 is made up of 12 amino acids. Per the germline V gene, CDR1 is SGHDN and CDR2 is FVKESK. The V gene lost 3 bases and the J gene lost 11 bases, with 11 bases spanning the gap. CDR3 sequence reads: CASSQIQGAIYF. In nucleotides, the CDR3 is TGTGCCAGCAGCCAGATACAGGGCGCCATATATTTT.

In this sample, this clonotype turned up many times. The rearrangement links TRBV24-1 to TRBJ2-7; no firm D call. Germline V CDR1 and CDR2: KGHDR, SFDVKD. The CDR3 spans 12 residues. Trimming removed 6 bases from V and 7 bases from J, with 12 bases in between. The chain's CDR3 is CATSLSGGEQYF. Written as DNA, the CDR3 is TGTGCCACCAGTTTATCAGGTGGGGAGCAGTACTTC.

The chain uses TRBV28 and TRBJ2-7; perhaps TRBD2 as D (5 bases). Trimming took 6 bases from V and 2 from J, leaving 17 bases between them. The CDR3 totals 15 residues. Germline CDR1 and CDR2: MDHEN and SYDVKM. The CDR3 coding sequence is TGTGCCAGCAGCGCGTCAGGTGACGGGACCTACGAGCAGTACTTC. It translates to CASSASGDGTYEQYF.

This clonotype was observed many times. V and J are TRBV6-1 and TRBJ2-3; TRBD2 might be the D (5 bases). V lost 6 bases and J 4 bases, leaving 14 bases between the germline ends. Germline CDR1 reads MNHNS; CDR2 reads SASEGT. The CDR3 is 14 amino acids. The CDR3 DNA follows: TGTGCCAGCAGCCCCGGGGTAGCCTCAGATACGCAGTATTTT. Translated, it gives CASSPGVASDTQYF.